This T cell receptor beta chain emerged from a study of blood T cell repertoires in COVID-19. Deletions cut 0 bases from V and 4 bases from J, with 8 bases between. CDR1 and CDR2 (germline): SGHRS, YFSETQ. There are 15 residues in the CDR3. Here immunoSEQ multiplex PCR was the method, and the copy in TCRdb shows in-frame clones only, minus some. There are approximately 310,000 clones in the sample; around 86% occur only once, and 1% lies in the top ten. The genes are TRBV5-1 and TRBJ2-6; no clear D. This TCR was sampled from a man aged 50-59 years with active or convalescent COVID-19. Material: peripheral blood. The CDR3, as DNA: TGCGCCAGCAGCTTGGCCCAGGCGGGGGCCAACGTCCTGACTTTC. As protein: CASSLAQAGANVLTF.